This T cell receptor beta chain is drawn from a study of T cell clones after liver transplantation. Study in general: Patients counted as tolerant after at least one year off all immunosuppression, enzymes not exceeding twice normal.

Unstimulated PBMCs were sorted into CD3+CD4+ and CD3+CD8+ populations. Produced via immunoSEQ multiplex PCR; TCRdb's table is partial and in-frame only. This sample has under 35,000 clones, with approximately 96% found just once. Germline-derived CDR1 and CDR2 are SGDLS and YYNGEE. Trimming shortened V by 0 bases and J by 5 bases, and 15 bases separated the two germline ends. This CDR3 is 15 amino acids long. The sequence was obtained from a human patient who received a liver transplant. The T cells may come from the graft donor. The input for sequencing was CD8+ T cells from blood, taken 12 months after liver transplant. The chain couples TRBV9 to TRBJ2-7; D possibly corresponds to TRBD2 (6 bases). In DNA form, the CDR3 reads TGTGCCAGCAGCGTAGGGCCCGGGAGAGGAAACGAGCAGTACTTC. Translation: CASSVGPGRGNEQYF.